The entry that follows covers one T cell receptor (beta chain) sequence. The source of the sample is a study of blood T cell repertoires in COVID-19. Across the whole study: The samples span acute and convalescent COVID-19 from the United States, Italy and Spain. PBMCs, B-cell-depleted T cells, or T cells were the source of the cDNA or gDNA that made up the material.

This CDR3 is 14 amino acids long. Between the trimmed V and J ends, which lost 5 bases and 0 bases, there was a span of 9 bases. The germline CDR1 and CDR2 sequences are SGHTA and FQGTGA. Authors' processing steps: Nucleated cell number was recorded as an estimate derived from reference gene primer amplification. Repertoires were generated with immunoSEQ multiplex PCR, while TCRdb's copy carries only in-frame clones and drops some. V and J calls plus clone size are reproduced from that table; the DNA served to infer D and trimming. This sample carries around 88,000 clones, 60% to 85% of them seen once, and the ten largest clones take about 8.7%.

This receptor was obtained from a man aged 50-59 years who had recovered from COVID-19. This rearrangement joins TRBV7-3 to TRBJ2-3; D possibly corresponds to TRBD2 (6 bases). What was sequenced was peripheral blood. The CDR3 loop is CASSRSGSTDTQYF. As DNA, the CDR3 is TGTGCCAGCAGCCGCAGCGGGAGCACAGATACGCAGTATTTT.